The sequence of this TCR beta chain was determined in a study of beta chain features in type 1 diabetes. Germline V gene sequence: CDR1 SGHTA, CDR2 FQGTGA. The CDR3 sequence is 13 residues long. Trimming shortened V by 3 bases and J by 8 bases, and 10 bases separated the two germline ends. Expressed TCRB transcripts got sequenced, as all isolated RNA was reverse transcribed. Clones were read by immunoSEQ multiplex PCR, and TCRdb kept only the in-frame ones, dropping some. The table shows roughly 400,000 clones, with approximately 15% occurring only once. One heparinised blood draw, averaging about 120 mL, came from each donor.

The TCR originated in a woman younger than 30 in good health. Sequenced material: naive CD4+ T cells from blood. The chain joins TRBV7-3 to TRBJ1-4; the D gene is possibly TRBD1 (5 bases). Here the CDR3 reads CASSFSQGEKLFF. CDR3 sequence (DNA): TGTGCCAGCAGCTTCTCCCAGGGCGAAAAACTGTTTTTT. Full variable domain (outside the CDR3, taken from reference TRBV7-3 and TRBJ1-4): GAGVSQTPSNKVTEKGKYVELRCDPISGHTALYWYRQSLGQGPEFLIYFQGTGAADDSGLPNDRFFAVRPEGSVSTLKIQRTERGDSAVYLCASSFSQGEKLFFGSGTQLSVL.